This paragraph reports one TCR beta chain. Its antigen is not identified. The data originate from a study of OX40 agonist ivuxolimab in advanced cancers. Overall study: A mean age of roughly 66 years, range roughly 23 to 85, was recorded, and about 83% were male. Three dose-escalation patients had partial responses: one with hepatocellular carcinoma and two with cutaneous melanoma.

Germline lookup yields CDR1 SEHNR and CDR2 FQNEAQ (reference sequence). This CDR3 is built from 19 residues. V lost 4 bases and J lost 2; bases outside the gene matches: 20. Some clones are missing from TCRdb's copy, which holds only in-frame ones; the method was immunoSEQ multiplex PCR. The data contain 65,000 to 90,000 clones, around 90% of them singletons. Whole-study findings and limits: CD4+ T cells averaged fewer expanded clones than CD8+ T cells.

The sample in question was CD4+ or CD8+ T cells sorted from blood, obtained in a trial of the OX40 agonist ivuxolimab. The chain carries TRBV7-9 and TRBJ2-7; TRBD2 matches 7 bases. The TCR comes from an adult with an advanced solid tumor such as melanoma, head and neck, liver or kidney cancer. This CDR3 reads CASSSTRLAGPPYAYEQYF. CDR3 coding DNA: TGTGCCAGCAGCTCAACCCGACTAGCTGGACCCCCCTACGCCTACGAGCAGTACTTC.